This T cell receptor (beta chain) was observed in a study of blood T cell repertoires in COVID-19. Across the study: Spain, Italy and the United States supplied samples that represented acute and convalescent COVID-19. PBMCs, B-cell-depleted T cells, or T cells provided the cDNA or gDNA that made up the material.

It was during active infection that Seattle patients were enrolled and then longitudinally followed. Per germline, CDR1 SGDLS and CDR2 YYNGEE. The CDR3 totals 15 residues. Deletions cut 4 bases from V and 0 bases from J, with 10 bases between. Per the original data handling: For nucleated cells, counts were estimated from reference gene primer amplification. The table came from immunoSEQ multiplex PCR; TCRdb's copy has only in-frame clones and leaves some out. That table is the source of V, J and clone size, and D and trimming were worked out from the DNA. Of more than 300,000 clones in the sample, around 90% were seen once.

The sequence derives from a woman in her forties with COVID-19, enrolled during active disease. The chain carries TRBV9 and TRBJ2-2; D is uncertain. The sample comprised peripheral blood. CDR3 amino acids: CASSPGSSNTGELFF. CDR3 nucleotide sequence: TGTGCCAGCAGCCCGGGTTCCTCGAACACCGGGGAGCTGTTTTTT.